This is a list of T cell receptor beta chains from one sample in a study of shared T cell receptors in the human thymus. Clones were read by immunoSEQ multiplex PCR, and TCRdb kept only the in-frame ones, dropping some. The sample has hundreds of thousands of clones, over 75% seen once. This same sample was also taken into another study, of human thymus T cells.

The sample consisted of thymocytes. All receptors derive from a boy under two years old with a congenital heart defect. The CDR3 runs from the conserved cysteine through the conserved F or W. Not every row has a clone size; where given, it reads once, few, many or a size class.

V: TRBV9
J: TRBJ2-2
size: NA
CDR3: CASSVELAGYTGELFF

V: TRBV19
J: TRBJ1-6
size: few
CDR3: CASAEPGYTSPLHF

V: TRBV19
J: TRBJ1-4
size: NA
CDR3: CASSAVGTGGEKLFF

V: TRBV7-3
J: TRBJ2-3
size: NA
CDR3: CASSEGRGYSTDTQYF

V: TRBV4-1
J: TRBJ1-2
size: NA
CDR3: CASSQDARTDGYTF

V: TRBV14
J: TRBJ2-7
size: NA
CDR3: CASSQGHRALGYEQYF

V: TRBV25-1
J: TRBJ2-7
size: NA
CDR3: CASSTASGDYEQYF

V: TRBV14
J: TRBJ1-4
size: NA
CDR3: CASSLNTDEKLFF

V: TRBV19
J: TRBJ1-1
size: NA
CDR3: CATKRDSLVAEAFF

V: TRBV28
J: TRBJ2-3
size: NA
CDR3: CASTLGTSAADTQYF

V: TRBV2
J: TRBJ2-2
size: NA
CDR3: CASTLPGLADGGELFF

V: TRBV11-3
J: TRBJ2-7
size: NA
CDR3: CASSPRPGDLDEQYF

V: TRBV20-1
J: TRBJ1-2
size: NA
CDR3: CSMGQNYGYTF

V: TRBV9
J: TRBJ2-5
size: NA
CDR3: CASSVGGTSFETQYF

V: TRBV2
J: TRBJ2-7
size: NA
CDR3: CASRGDYGEQYF

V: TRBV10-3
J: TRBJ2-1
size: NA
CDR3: CAISEGGEGEQFF

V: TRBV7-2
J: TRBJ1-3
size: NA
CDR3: CASSLEAQGPRSGNTIYF

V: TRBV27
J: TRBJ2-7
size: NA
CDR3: CASSSPSVSYEQYF

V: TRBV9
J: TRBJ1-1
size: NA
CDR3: CASSAASGERSEAFF

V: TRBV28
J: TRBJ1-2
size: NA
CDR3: CASSPQGTYGYTF

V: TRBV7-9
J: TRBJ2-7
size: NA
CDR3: CASSPRDRVYEQYF

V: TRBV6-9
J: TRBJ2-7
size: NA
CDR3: CASSYAKRAAENQQYF

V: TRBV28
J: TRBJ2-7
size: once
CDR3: CASSLGWDRSYEQYF

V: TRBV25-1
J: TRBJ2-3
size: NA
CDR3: CASSPMEGGDTQYF

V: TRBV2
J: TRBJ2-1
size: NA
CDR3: CAYTYGQGAFRNEQFF

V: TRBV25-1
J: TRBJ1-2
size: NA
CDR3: CASRTYYGYTF

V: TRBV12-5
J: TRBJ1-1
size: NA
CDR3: CASGYLAQLLNTEAFF

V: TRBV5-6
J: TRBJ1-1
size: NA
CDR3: CASSQGASPAEAFF

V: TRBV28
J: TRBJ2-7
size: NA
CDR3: CASSLWNSYEQYF

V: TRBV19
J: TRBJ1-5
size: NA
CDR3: CASSAPPTGNQPQHF

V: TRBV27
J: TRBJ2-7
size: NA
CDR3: CASRGLAGGPLAEQYF

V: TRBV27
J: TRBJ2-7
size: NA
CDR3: CASSPGTGVFYEQYF

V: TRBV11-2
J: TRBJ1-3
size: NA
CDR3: CASRPRRPGGTHSGNTIYF

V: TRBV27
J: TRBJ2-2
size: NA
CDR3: CASSLGHRDPGELFF

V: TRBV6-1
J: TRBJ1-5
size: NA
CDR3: CASSDGERVNQPQHF

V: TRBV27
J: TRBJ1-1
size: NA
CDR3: CASSLEWDKEDRDYYKAFF

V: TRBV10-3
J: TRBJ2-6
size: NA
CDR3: CAISERGSTGAGANVLTF

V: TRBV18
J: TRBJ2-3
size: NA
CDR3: CASSPRAGRPSTDTQYF

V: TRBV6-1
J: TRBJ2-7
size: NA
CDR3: CASSVGTTYEQYF

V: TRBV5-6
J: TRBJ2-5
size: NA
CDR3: CASSLLWAETQYF

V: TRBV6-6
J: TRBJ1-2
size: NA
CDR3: CASSYLHRENGYTF

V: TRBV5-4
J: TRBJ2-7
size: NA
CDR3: CASSRRGTSSYEQYF

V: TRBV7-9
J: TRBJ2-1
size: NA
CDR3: CASGSGSSYNEQFF